This TCR beta chain appears in the sequencing data of a study of neurological immune-mediated disorders. This clonotype was counted many times. The target antigen is unknown. Study-wide points: The most TCR clonal expansion was seen in HTLV-1-associated myelopathy, whereas the least was seen in multiple sclerosis, below the level in healthy controls.

TCRdb itself ran the 5' RACE reads through MiXCR, one entry per CDR3 protein. The table includes about 87,000 distinct CDR3 sequences, approximately 3.5% detected once. The CDR3 is 13 amino acids. Trimming removed 6 bases from V and 3 bases from J; junction bases left unmatched: 4. Germline CDR1 reads SGHTA; CDR2 reads FQGNSA. Unsorted libraries were prepared from 2 million PBMCs that had been stored at -80 C. Material: PBMCs. The receptor was isolated from a woman aged 45-65 years with multiple sclerosis. The rearrangement joins TRBV7-2 to TRBJ1-2; 7 bases agree with TRBD1. CDR3 DNA: TGTGCCAGCAGTCCAACAGGGGACTATGGCTACACCTTC. It yields the protein CASSPTGDYGYTF.